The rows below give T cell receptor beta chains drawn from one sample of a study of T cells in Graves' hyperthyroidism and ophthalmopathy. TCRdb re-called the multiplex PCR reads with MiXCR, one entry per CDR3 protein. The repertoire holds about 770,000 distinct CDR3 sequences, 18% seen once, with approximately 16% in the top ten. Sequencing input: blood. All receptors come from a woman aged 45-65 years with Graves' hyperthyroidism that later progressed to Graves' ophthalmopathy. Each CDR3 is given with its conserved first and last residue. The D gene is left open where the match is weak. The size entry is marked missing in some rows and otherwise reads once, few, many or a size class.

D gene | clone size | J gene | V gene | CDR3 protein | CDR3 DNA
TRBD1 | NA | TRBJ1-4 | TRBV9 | CASSATATGANEKLFF | TGTGCCAGCAGCGCCACTGCGACAGGGGCTAATGAAAAACTGTTTTTT
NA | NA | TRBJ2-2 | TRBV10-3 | CAIKQASNTGELFF | TGTGCCATCAAGCAGGCCTCGAACACCGGGGAGCTGTTTTTT
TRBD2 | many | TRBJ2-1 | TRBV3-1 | CASSLLLGLAGGNEQFF | TGTGCCAGCAGCCTCCTCCTAGGACTAGCGGGGGGCAATGAGCAGTTCTTC
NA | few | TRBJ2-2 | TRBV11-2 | CASSLNSQVTGELFF | TGTGCCAGCAGCTTAAACAGCCAGGTCACCGGGGAGCTGTTTTTT
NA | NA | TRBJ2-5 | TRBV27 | CASSLDRKVTETQYF | TGTGCCAGCAGTTTAGATAGGAAGGTTACGGAGACCCAGTACTTC
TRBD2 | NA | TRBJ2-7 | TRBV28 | CASSERSTSWYVEQYF | TGTGCCAGCAGTGAACGATCGACTAGCTGGTATGTTGAGCAGTACTTC
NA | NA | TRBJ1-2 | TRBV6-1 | CASSEAADLYSYGYTF | TGTGCCAGCAGTGAAGCCGCCGACTTGTATTCCTATGGCTACACCTTC
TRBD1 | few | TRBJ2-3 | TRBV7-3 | CASSLGNPGQGRDTQYF | TGTGCCAGCAGCTTAGGCAACCCCGGACAGGGCAGAGATACGCAGTATTTT
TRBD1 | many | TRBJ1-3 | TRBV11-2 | CASSLRGRSPGNTIYF | TGTGCCAGCAGCTTAAGGGGGCGCAGCCCTGGAAACACCATATATTTT
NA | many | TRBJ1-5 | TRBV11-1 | CASSLDGTSNQPQHF | TGTGCCAGCAGCTTAGACGGGACAAGCAATCAGCCCCAGCATTTT
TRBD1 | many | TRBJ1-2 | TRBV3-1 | CASSPQPTGIYGYTF | TGTGCCAGCAGCCCCCAACCGACAGGGATCTATGGCTACACCTTC
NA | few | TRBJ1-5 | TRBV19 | CASTPDGDQPQHF | TGTGCCAGTACCCCCGACGGAGATCAGCCCCAGCATTTT
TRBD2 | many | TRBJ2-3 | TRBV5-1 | CASSLLLAGNTDTQYF | TGCGCCAGCAGCTTGCTATTAGCGGGGAACACAGATACGCAGTATTTT
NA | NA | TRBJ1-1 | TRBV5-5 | CASRGGYVNTEAFF | TGTGCCTCCCGAGGGGGTTACGTGAACACTGAAGCTTTCTTT
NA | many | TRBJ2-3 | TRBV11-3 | CASSPRNGGAADTQYF | TGTGCCAGCAGCCCCCGGAATGGTGGGGCGGCAGATACGCAGTATTTT
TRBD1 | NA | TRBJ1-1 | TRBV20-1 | CSATGTENTEAFF | TGCAGTGCTACCGGGACAGAGAACACTGAAGCTTTCTTT
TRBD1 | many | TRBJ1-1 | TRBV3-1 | CASSARTGGNTEAFF | TGTGCCAGCAGCGCCCGAACAGGGGGCAACACTGAAGCTTTCTTT
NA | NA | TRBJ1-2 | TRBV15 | CATSRDYGGRSYGYTF | TGTGCCACCAGCAGAGATTACGGGGGTCGGAGCTATGGCTACACCTTC
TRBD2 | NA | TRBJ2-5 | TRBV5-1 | CATARSGGAEETQYF | TGCGCCACGGCGAGAAGCGGGGGGGCAGAAGAGACCCAGTACTTC
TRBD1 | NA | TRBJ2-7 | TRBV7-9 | CASSTGQGLYEQYF | TGTGCCAGCAGCACGGGACAGGGTCTGTACGAGCAGTACTTC
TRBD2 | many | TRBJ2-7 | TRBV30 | CAWSRSGEPYEQYF | TGTGCCTGGAGCCGTAGCGGGGAGCCCTACGAGCAGTACTTC
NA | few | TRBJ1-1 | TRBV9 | CASSVAGVGTEAFF | TGTGCCAGCAGCGTAGCTGGAGTGGGCACTGAAGCTTTCTTT
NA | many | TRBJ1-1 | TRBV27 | CASSLTLWGAGATEAFF | TGTGCCAGCAGTTTAACCCTCTGGGGGGCGGGGGCCACTGAAGCTTTCTTT
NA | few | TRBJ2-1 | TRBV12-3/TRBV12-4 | CASFGPGPSSYNEQFF | TGTGCCAGTTTTGGCCCGGGACCGAGCTCCTACAATGAGCAGTTCTTC
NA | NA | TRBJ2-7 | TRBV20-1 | CSARVGHSYEQYF | TGCAGTGCTAGAGTCGGGCACTCCTACGAGCAGTACTTC
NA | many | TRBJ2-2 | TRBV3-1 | CASSQELGSNTGELFF | TGTGCCAGCAGCCAAGAATTGGGTTCGAACACCGGGGAGCTGTTTTTT
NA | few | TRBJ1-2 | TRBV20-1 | CSAREVVEWQTNYGYTF | TGCAGTGCTAGAGAGGTAGTAGAATGGCAGACTAACTATGGCTACACCTTC
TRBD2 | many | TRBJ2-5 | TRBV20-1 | CSATRGSGGSGKETQYF | TGCAGTGCTACTAGGGGCAGCGGGGGGTCCGGGAAAGAGACCCAGTACTTC
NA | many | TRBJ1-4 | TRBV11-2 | CASSLSYGAASEKLFF | TGTGCCAGCAGCTTATCTTACGGGGCCGCAAGTGAAAAACTGTTTTTT
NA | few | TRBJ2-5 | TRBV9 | CASSVALGGPRETQYF | TGTGCCAGCAGCGTAGCCCTAGGGGGGCCCAGAGAGACCCAGTACTTC
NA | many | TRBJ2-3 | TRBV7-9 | CASSLKGASTDTQYF | TGTGCCAGCAGCTTAAAAGGAGCTAGCACAGATACGCAGTATTTT
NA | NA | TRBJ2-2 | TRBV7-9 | CASSPRGSLNTGELFF | TGTGCCAGCAGCCCCCGGGGGAGCTTGAACACCGGGGAGCTGTTTTTT
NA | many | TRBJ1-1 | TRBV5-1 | CASSQGRGDDEAFF | TGCGCCAGCAGCCAGGGCCGCGGCGACGATGAAGCTTTCTTT
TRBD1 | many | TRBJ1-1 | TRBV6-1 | CASSSLGTGGRNTEAFF | TGTGCCAGCAGTTCCTTGGGGACAGGGGGCCGAAACACTGAAGCTTTCTTT
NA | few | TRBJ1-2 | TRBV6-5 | CASSWPESHYGYTF | TGTGCCAGCAGTTGGCCGGAGAGCCACTATGGCTACACCTTC
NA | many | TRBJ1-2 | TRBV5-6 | CASNLWPPNYGYTF | TGTGCCAGCAACCTTTGGCCCCCTAACTATGGCTACACCTTC
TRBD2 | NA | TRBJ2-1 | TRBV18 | CASSPAGGPRGEQFF | TGTGCCAGCTCACCGGCGGGGGGCCCTCGGGGTGAGCAGTTCTTC
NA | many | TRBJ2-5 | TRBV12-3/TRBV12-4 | CASPPEGDWETQYF | TGTGCCAGCCCACCCGAGGGGGATTGGGAGACCCAGTACTTC
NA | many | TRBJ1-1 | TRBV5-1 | CASSLAVRENTEAFF | TGCGCCAGCAGCTTGGCAGTGAGAGAGAACACTGAAGCTTTCTTT
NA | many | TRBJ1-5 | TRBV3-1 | CASSRRGGPQHF | TGTGCCAGCAGCCGCCGGGGCGGGCCCCAGCATTTT
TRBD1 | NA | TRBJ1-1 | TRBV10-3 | CAISESPGAGGTEAFF | TGTGCCATCAGTGAGTCGCCGGGGGCAGGGGGCACTGAAGCTTTCTTT
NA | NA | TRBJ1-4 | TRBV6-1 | CASRWTDEKLFF | TGTGCCAGCAGGTGGACGGACGAAAAACTGTTTTTT
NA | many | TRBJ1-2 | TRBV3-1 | CASSPGRLRDGYTF | TGTGCCAGCAGCCCAGGACGGCTGAGGGATGGCTACACCTTC
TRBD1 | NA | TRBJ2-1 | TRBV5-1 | CASSSDRVTYNEQFF | TGCGCCAGCAGCTCGGACAGGGTAACCTACAATGAGCAGTTCTTC
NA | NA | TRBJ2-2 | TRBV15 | CATNRDRISGELFF | TGTGCCACCAACAGAGATCGGATCTCCGGGGAGCTGTTTTTT
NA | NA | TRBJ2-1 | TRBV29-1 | CSVTGTRNEQFF | TGCAGCGTTACAGGGACGCGTAATGAGCAGTTCTTC
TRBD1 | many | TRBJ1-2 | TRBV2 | CASRGTGWVVFSGYTF | TGTGCCAGCAGGGGGACAGGGTGGGTTGTCTTCTCTGGCTACACCTTC
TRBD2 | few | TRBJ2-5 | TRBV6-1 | CASSESLAGGSQETQYF | TGTGCCAGCTCCGAAAGCCTAGCGGGGGGTTCCCAAGAGACCCAGTACTTC
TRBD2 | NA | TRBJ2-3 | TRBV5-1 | CASSLWTSRAGDTQYF | TGCGCCAGCAGCTTGTGGACTAGTAGGGCCGGTGATACGCAGTATTTT
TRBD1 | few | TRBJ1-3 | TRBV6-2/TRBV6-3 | CASSYSSIRGISSGNTIYF | TGTGCCAGCAGTTACTCGTCAATCAGGGGGATTAGCTCTGGAAACACCATATATTTT
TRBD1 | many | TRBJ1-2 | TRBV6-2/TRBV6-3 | CASSYVAGGNYGYTF | TGTGCCAGCAGTTACGTGGCAGGGGGGAACTATGGCTACACCTTC
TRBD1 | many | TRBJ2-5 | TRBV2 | CASSPEGTVETQYF | TGTGCCAGCAGCCCAGAGGGGACAGTAGAGACCCAGTACTTC